These 18 T cell receptor beta chains were all obtained from the same sample, sequenced in a study of T cell responses to AZD1222 COVID-19 vaccine. Clones were read by immunoSEQ multiplex PCR, and TCRdb kept only the in-frame ones, dropping some. The sample carries 200,000 to 250,000 clones, about 93% recorded once. The input for sequencing was peripheral blood, taken on day 0 of MenACWY control vaccination. Receptors were obtained from an adult in good health.

The V and J genes are TRBV7-9 and TRBJ1-5; weak D call: TRBD1 (5 bases). Deletions cut 1 base from V and 0 bases from J, with 13 bases between. Germline CDR1 is SEHNR and CDR2 is FQNEAQ (reference sequence). The CDR3 extends over 17 amino acids. The CDR3 is CASSLGGSKYSNQPQHF. In DNA, the CDR3 is TGTGCCAGCAGCTTAGGGGGCTCTAAATATAGCAATCAGCCCCAGCATTTT.

V is TRBV2 and J is TRBJ1-1, with 11 bases matching TRBD1. The length of the CDR3 is 14 residues. J lost 4 bases, V lost 7 bases, and 5 bases had no gene match. Germline loops: CDR1 SNHLY, CDR2 FYNNEI. CDR3 in DNA: TGTGCCAGCACCTACGGGACAGGGGGCACTGAAGCTTTCTTT. This sequence encodes CASTYGTGGTEAFF.

The chain recombines TRBV28 with TRBJ1-1; 9 bases map to TRBD1. This CDR3 region has 13 residues. Germline V gene data show CDR1 as MDHEN and CDR2 as SYDVKM. V shed 2 bases and J 11 bases; nucleotides not matched to a gene: 6. CDR3 in amino acids: CASSLRPDRGAFF. DNA for the CDR3: TGTGCCAGCAGTTTACGCCCAGACAGGGGGGCTTTCTTT. Supplemented by reference TRBV28 and TRBJ1-1, the full variable domain reads DVKVTQSSRYLVKRTGEKVFLECVQDMDHENMFWYRQDPGLGLRLIYFSYDVKMKEKGDIPEGYSVSREKKERFSLILESASTNQTSMYLCASSLRPDRGAFFGQGTRLTVV.

The gene calls are TRBV3-1 (or the pseudogene TRBV3-2) and TRBJ2-1; D remains unclear. The CDR3 runs to 12 residues. V was pared by 4 bases and J by 6 bases, with 7 bases between. Germline V gives CDR1 LGHDT, CDR2 YNNKEL (reference sequence). CDR3 in DNA: TGTGCCAGCAGCCCGATCGCCAATGAGCAGTTCTTC. Its protein product is CASSPIANEQFF.

The chain links TRBV30 to TRBJ1-5, with a possible D match to TRBD1 (5 bases). Germline CDR1 and CDR2: GTSNPN and SVGIG (reference sequence). There are 13 residues in the CDR3. Trimming removed 1 base from V and 6 bases from J, with 10 bases in between. CDR3 region: CAWSDSGGQPQHF. The CDR3 DNA sequence: TGTGCCTGGAGTGACTCCGGGGGTCAGCCCCAGCATTTT.

The CDR3: CASSPRTGFNYGYTF. CDR3 coding DNA: TGTGCCAGCAGCCCCAGGACGGGTTTTAACTATGGCTACACCTTC. V and J are TRBV5-8 and TRBJ1-2, with D uncertain. CDR3 length: 15 residues. Germline lookup yields CDR1 SGHTS and CDR2 YDEGEE. V lost 4 bases, J lost 1 base, and 14 bases lay in between. The whole variable domain, filled in from reference TRBV5-8 and TRBJ1-2, reads EAGVTQSPTHLIKTRGQQATLRCSPISGHTSVYWYQQALGLGLQFLLWYDEGEERNRGNFPPRFSGRQFPNYSSELNVNALELEDSALYLCASSPRTGFNYGYTFGSGTRLTVV.

This clone occurred once. The chain combines TRBV11-1 with TRBJ1-6; maybe TRBD1 (6 bases). There are 13 residues in the CDR3. V lost 5 bases and J 4 bases, leaving 6 bases between the germline ends. Germline V CDR1 and CDR2: SGHAT, FQDESV (reference sequence). The CDR3 loop reads CASSGQYNSPLHF. DNA of the CDR3: TGTGCCAGCAGCGGACAGTATAATTCACCCCTCCACTTT.

CDR3 coding DNA: TGTGCCAGCAGCTCCTCGGGACTCCTATCTGGGGCCAACGTCCTGACTTTC. The encoded protein is CASSSSGLLSGANVLTF. This sequence joins TRBV5-6 and TRBJ2-6; D is perhaps TRBD2 (6 bases). The V end lost 3 bases, the J end lost 1 base, and 14 bases lay between the germline ends. Germline CDR1 reads SGHDT; CDR2 reads YYEEEE. The CDR3 spans 17 residues.

The chain is built from TRBV2 and TRBJ1-1; D remains ambiguous. V lost 6 bases, J lost 4 bases, and 12 bases lay in between. Looked up from germline, CDR1 is SNHLY and CDR2 is FYNNEI. The CDR3 spans 13 residues. The CDR3 nucleotides read TGTGCCAGCAGACAAGGAGAGGGCACTGAAGCTTTCTTT. The encoded protein is CASRQGEGTEAFF.

V is TRBV5-4 and J is TRBJ2-1; 9 bases are shared with TRBD1. CDR3 size: 15 residues. In germline, CDR1 is SGHNT, CDR2 YYREEE (reference sequence). V lost 4 bases to trimming and J lost 3 bases; unmatched junction nucleotides: 5. DNA of the CDR3: TGTGCCAGCAGCGCGGACAGGGGCCACTACAATGAGCAGTTCTTC. It is translated as CASSADRGHYNEQFF.

The chain couples TRBV15 to TRBJ2-5; 13 bases match TRBD2. The germline gives CDR1 LNHNV, CDR2 YYDKDF (reference sequence). Trimming took 1 base from V and 5 from J; bases not matched to a gene: 4. CDR3 size: 16 residues. CDR3 residues: CATSRGLAGGLETQYF. DNA for the CDR3: TGTGCCACCAGCAGAGGACTAGCGGGGGGTTTGGAGACCCAGTACTTC. The full variable domain, in which reference TRBV15 and TRBJ2-5 provide the parts outside the CDR3, is DAMVIQNPRYQVTQFGKPVTLSCSQTLNHNVMYWYQQKSSQAPKLLFHYYDKDFNNEADTPDNFQSRRPNTSFCFLDIRSPGLGDTAMYLCATSRGLAGGLETQYFGPGTRLLVL.

The chain employs TRBV6-8 and TRBJ1-2; D is ambiguous. The V gene's germline CDR1 is MNHGY and CDR2 SAAAGT. Trimming stripped 1 base from V and 3 bases from J, with 12 bases between. This CDR3 has 15 residues. The DNA for the CDR3 is TGTGCCAGCAGTTACTACAGACCTACCGACTATGGCTACACCTTC. Translated, it gives CASSYYRPTDYGYTF.

The chain has TRBV29-1 and TRBJ1-2; 8 positions agree with TRBD1. Germline V lookup: CDR1 SQVTM, CDR2 ANQGSEA. The length of the CDR3 is 12 residues. Losses at the gene ends were 6 bases for V and 4 bases for J; bases not matched to a gene: 4. CDR3 residues: CSVNTGGYGYTF. In DNA, the CDR3 is TGCAGCGTGAACACAGGGGGCTATGGCTACACCTTC. The full variable domain, with the rest looked up from reference TRBV29-1 and TRBJ1-2, is SAVISQKPSRDICQRGTSLTIQCQVDSQVTMMFWYRQQPGQSLTLIATANQGSEATYESGFVIDKFPISRPNLTFSTLTVSNMSPEDSSIYLCSVNTGGYGYTFGSGTRLTVV.

The chain links TRBV4-3 to TRBJ2-7; D may be TRBD1 (5 bases). From germline, CDR1 is LGHNA and CDR2 YSLEER. This CDR3 is 16 amino acids long. V was trimmed by 4 bases and J by 5 bases, leaving 21 bases between them. CDR3 amino acids: CASSPSMANQGHEQYF. CDR3 sequence (DNA): TGCGCCAGCAGCCCTTCCATGGCGAACCAGGGTCACGAGCAGTACTTC.

This clone was counted between two and nine times. The chain combines TRBV3-1 (or the pseudogene TRBV3-2) with TRBJ2-7; 8 bases fit TRBD1. CDR3 size: 15 residues. Germline values: CDR1 LGHDT, CDR2 YNNKEL (reference sequence). Losses at the gene ends were 1 base for V and 0 bases for J; bases not matched to a gene: 2. This CDR3 is CASSQGGTGSYEQYF. For the CDR3, the DNA is TGTGCCAGCAGCCAAGGGGGGACAGGCTCCTACGAGCAGTACTTC.

V gene TRBV19 combines with J gene TRBJ2-1; 8 bases line up with TRBD1. Per the germline V gene, CDR1 is LNHDA and CDR2 is SQIVND (reference sequence). Losses at the gene ends were 4 bases for V and 7 bases for J; bases not matched to a gene: 9. This CDR3 is 15 amino acids long. The CDR3 DNA is TGTGCCAGTAGTACCCGACCGGGACAGGAGAATGAGCAGTTCTTC. Its protein is CASSTRPGQENEQFF.

The chain carries TRBV30 and TRBJ1-2, with TRBD1 as a possible D gene (5 bases). Trimming took off 2 bases at V and 3 bases at J, with 7 bases between the two ends. This CDR3 has 12 residues. The germline gives CDR1 GTSNPN, CDR2 SVGIG (reference sequence). The CDR3 region has the DNA TGTGCCTGGAGTCAGGGTTACTATGGCTACACCTTC. Protein sequence: CAWSQGYYGYTF.

The V call is TRBV29-1, the J call TRBJ2-3; 12 nucleotides line up with TRBD2. Trimming removed 6 bases from V and 0 bases from J; junction bases left unmatched: 1. CDR1 and CDR2 from the germline V gene are SQVTM and ANQGSEA. The CDR3 is made up of 14 amino acids. CDR3 region: CSVLAGGSTDTQYF. The CDR3 nucleotides read TGCAGCGTCCTAGCGGGGGGGAGCACAGATACGCAGTATTTT.